The source of this T cell receptor (beta chain) is a study of blood T cell repertoires in COVID-19. Trimming at V came to 3 bases and at J to 6 bases, leaving 6 bases not matched to a gene. The germline V gene encodes CDR1 LGHNA and CDR2 YNFKEQ. The CDR3 has 16 residues. How the authors handled the data: Amplifying reference gene primers gave estimates of nucleated cell counts. The method was immunoSEQ multiplex PCR; TCRdb's version includes in-frame clones alone and lacks a portion of them. D and trimming come from the DNA, and the V and J calls and clone size come from that table. The sample includes about 96,000 clones, around nine tenths of them seen just once.

The J gene is TRBJ2-3, the V gene TRBV4-2; 13 bases match TRBD2. The specimen was peripheral blood. The clonotype comes from a human donor with COVID-19, enrolled during active disease. The donor label of this sample is uncertain. CDR3 protein: CASSHELAGGQDTQYF. CDR3 sequence (DNA): TGTGCCAGCAGCCATGAACTAGCGGGGGGGCAGGATACGCAGTATTTT.